This entry lists 13 T cell receptor beta chains sequenced from one sample in a study of CD8 T cells in ankylosing spondylitis. TCRdb re-analysed the 5' RACE reads in MiXCR, keeping a single row per CDR3 protein. The sample comprises around 130,000 distinct CDR3 sequences, around 7% of which are singletons, and 12% rests with the top ten. The sample was blood, either unsorted or a sorted T cell fraction (not recorded which). The receptors come from a male donor with ankylosing spondylitis or in good health (not recorded which).

This clonotype has a count of ten or more. The chain uses TRBV12-3 or TRBV12-4 and TRBJ1-1; no firm D call. This CDR3 comprises 15 residues. Trimming pared 4 bases from V and 5 bases from J, leaving 17 bases between. The CDR3, as DNA: TGTGCCAGCAGTTATACCCCCCCGGCGAGGACTGAAGCTTTCTTT. Translating it yields CASSYTPPARTEAFF.

Ten or more counts support this clonotype. J is TRBJ2-3 and V is TRBV28, with D possibly matching TRBD2 (6 bases). The V end was cut by 5 bases, the J end by 8 bases, with 20 bases between. CDR1 is MDHEN, CDR2 SYDVKM, per germline. The CDR3 sequence is 15 residues long. CDR3 bases: TGTGCCAGCAGTCCTTCGGGAGCTCCGGGCGTTACGCAGTATTTT. Translation: CASSPSGAPGVTQYF.

This clonotype was found many times. The V and J genes are TRBV5-1 and TRBJ2-2; no clear D gene. V was clipped by 0 bases and J by 5 bases, with 14 bases between them. CDR1 is SGHRS, CDR2 YFSETQ, per germline. The CDR3 is 16 residues long. CDR3 protein: CASSLDTGQATGELFF. The CDR3 DNA is TGCGCCAGCAGCTTGGATACTGGGCAGGCTACCGGGGAGCTGTTTTTT. The full variable domain, rest sourced from reference TRBV5-1 and TRBJ2-2, is KAGVTQTPRYLIKTRGQQVTLSCSPISGHRSVSWYQQTPGQGLQFLFEYFSETQRNKGNFPGRFSGRQFSNSRSEMNVSTLELGDSALYLCASSLDTGQATGELFFGEGSRLTVL.

This clonotype was recorded many times. The chain has TRBV20-1 and TRBJ2-1; 8 nucleotides match TRBD2. This CDR3 spans 16 amino acids. Looked up from germline, CDR1 is DFQATT and CDR2 is SNEGSKA (reference sequence). The CDR3 nucleotides are TGCGCAAGAATGGCTAGCGGGCCGTCAACCTACAATGAGCAGTTCTTC. Its translation: CARMASGPSTYNEQFF.

This clonotype was found many times. V and J are TRBV5-1 and TRBJ1-4; 7 nucleotides align to TRBD1. The trim removed 4 bases at V and 7 bases at J, leaving 13 bases unmatched. This CDR3 has 16 amino acids. The germline gives CDR1 SGHRS, CDR2 YFSETQ. This CDR3 reads CASSPRPGQRGEKLFF. As DNA, the CDR3 is TGCGCCAGCAGCCCACGTCCGGGACAGCGCGGTGAAAAACTGTTTTTT.

This clonotype was recorded many times. The J gene is TRBJ2-6, the V gene TRBV2, with TRBD1 identical over 9 bases. CDR1 and CDR2 (germline): SNHLY, FYNNEI. The V segment lost 8 bases and the J segment 0 bases; nucleotides outside the gene matches: 14. The CDR3 is 19 residues long. In nucleotides, the CDR3 is TGTGCCAGCGGCTCCGGGACAGGGTCCTCTAGCTCTGGGGCCAACGTCCTGACTTTC. Protein product: CASGSGTGSSSSGANVLTF.

This clonotype was detected many times. The chain combines TRBV4-3 with TRBJ1-2; D uncertain. The CDR3 length is 15 residues. Germline CDR1 and CDR2: LGHNA and YSLEER. V lost 0 bases to trimming and J lost 1 base, with 9 bases between them. CDR3 sequence: CASSQEEGYNYGYTF. The CDR3 nucleotides read TGCGCCAGCAGCCAAGAAGAAGGTTATAACTATGGCTACACCTTC.

Many counts were recorded for this clonotype. The chain links TRBV4-1 to TRBJ1-5, with 10 bases aligning to TRBD1. Trimming took 0 bases from V and 4 from J; bases not matched to a gene: 9. The CDR3 loop spans 18 amino acids. CDR1 is MGHRA, CDR2 YSYEKL, per germline. The CDR3 DNA sequence: TGCGCCAGCAGCCAAGATTATTGGGACAGGGGCAAAAATCAGCCCCAGCATTTT. The encoded protein is CASSQDYWDRGKNQPQHF.

This clonotype was counted many times. This rearrangement joins TRBV12-3 or TRBV12-4 to TRBJ1-5; D possibly corresponds to TRBD1 (5 bases). The CDR3 loop spans 13 amino acids. V was shortened by 5 bases and J by 4 bases, with 9 bases between the two germline ends. The chain's CDR3 is CASSQGVNQPQHF. The CDR3 DNA sequence: TGTGCCAGCAGTCAAGGGGTGAATCAGCCCCAGCATTTT.

This clonotype was counted at least ten times. The V and J genes are TRBV7-2 and TRBJ1-2; 7 bases match TRBD1. The V segment lost 5 bases and the J segment 2 bases; nucleotides outside the gene matches: 5. Per germline, CDR1 SGHTA and CDR2 FQGNSA. The CDR3 is made up of 14 amino acids. CDR3 sequence (DNA): TGTGCCAGCAGCCCGGACAGGTTCAACTATGGCTACACCTTC. This codes for CASSPDRFNYGYTF.

This clonotype was observed at least ten times. The chain employs TRBV5-1 and TRBJ1-1, with D perhaps matching TRBD1 (5 bases). With 5 bases removed from V and 2 bases from J, the gap between germline ends came to 13 bases. Germline CDR1 reads SGHRS; CDR2 reads YFSETQ. The CDR3 has 14 amino acids. CDR3 nucleotide sequence: TGCGCCAGCAGTTATGGGGCAGGAAACACTGAAGCTTTCTTT. Translating gives CASSYGAGNTEAFF.

This clonotype was recorded many times. V usage is TRBV11-2 and J usage is TRBJ2-7; 7 positions match TRBD2. The germline CDR1 and CDR2 sequences are SGHAT and FQNNGV. Trimming at V came to 2 bases and at J to 3 bases, leaving 7 bases not matched to a gene. The length of the CDR3 is 15 residues. The CDR3 spells CASSLISGTFYEQYF. The CDR3 DNA is TGTGCCAGCAGCTTAATCAGCGGGACCTTCTACGAGCAGTACTTC.

This clonotype was seen repeatedly, ten times or more. This chain joins TRBV5-1 and TRBJ1-5, with D perhaps matching TRBD1 (6 bases). The CDR3 is made up of 14 amino acids. The germline gives CDR1 SGHRS, CDR2 YFSETQ. V lost 0 bases to trimming and J lost 5 bases, with 9 bases between them. The CDR3 region is CASSLAGGDQPQHF. As DNA, the CDR3 is TGCGCCAGCAGCTTGGCGGGGGGCGATCAGCCCCAGCATTTT.